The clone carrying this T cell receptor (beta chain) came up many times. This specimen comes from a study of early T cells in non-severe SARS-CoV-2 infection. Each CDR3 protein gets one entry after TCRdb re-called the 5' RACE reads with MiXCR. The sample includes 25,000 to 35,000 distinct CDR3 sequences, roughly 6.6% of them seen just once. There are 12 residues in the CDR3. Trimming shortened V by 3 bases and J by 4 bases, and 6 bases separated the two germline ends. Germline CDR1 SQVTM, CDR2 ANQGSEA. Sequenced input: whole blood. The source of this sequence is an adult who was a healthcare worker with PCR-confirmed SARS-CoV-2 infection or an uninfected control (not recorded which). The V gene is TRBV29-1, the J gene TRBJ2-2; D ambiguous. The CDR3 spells CSVDSRTGELFF. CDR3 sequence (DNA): TGCAGCGTTGACAGCCGCACCGGGGAGCTGTTTTTT.